The present T cell receptor (beta chain) was sequenced within a study of human versus mouse CDR3 diversity and MHC coevolution. Study-level results: About 1.6 million TCR beta clonotypes were estimated for humans, the largest repertoire. Among all groups, most of the three human donors showed least clonal inequality.

This table comes from immunoSEQ multiplex PCR, and its TCRdb copy is limited to in-frame clones, with some not included. This table holds about 80,000 clones, 93% found once. This CDR3 comprises 15 residues. Germline-derived CDR1 and CDR2 are MNHEY and SVGAGI. The trim removed 6 bases at V and 0 bases at J, leaving 8 bases unmatched. As for this clone: Its antigen is still unknown.

Naive CD4 T cells, CD45RO-negative and CD62L-positive, were flow-sorted from PBMCs. The sequenced material came from naive CD4+ T cells from blood. Indicated subset: CD45RO-negative CD62L-positive naive CD4 T cells. This clonotype originated in a person aged 30 to 69 in good health. This chain joins TRBV6-5 and TRBJ2-7; 7 bases agree with TRBD1. CDR3 region: CASRHTTGSSYEQYF. The CDR3 DNA reads TGTGCCAGCAGACATACGACAGGGTCCTCCTACGAGCAGTACTTC.